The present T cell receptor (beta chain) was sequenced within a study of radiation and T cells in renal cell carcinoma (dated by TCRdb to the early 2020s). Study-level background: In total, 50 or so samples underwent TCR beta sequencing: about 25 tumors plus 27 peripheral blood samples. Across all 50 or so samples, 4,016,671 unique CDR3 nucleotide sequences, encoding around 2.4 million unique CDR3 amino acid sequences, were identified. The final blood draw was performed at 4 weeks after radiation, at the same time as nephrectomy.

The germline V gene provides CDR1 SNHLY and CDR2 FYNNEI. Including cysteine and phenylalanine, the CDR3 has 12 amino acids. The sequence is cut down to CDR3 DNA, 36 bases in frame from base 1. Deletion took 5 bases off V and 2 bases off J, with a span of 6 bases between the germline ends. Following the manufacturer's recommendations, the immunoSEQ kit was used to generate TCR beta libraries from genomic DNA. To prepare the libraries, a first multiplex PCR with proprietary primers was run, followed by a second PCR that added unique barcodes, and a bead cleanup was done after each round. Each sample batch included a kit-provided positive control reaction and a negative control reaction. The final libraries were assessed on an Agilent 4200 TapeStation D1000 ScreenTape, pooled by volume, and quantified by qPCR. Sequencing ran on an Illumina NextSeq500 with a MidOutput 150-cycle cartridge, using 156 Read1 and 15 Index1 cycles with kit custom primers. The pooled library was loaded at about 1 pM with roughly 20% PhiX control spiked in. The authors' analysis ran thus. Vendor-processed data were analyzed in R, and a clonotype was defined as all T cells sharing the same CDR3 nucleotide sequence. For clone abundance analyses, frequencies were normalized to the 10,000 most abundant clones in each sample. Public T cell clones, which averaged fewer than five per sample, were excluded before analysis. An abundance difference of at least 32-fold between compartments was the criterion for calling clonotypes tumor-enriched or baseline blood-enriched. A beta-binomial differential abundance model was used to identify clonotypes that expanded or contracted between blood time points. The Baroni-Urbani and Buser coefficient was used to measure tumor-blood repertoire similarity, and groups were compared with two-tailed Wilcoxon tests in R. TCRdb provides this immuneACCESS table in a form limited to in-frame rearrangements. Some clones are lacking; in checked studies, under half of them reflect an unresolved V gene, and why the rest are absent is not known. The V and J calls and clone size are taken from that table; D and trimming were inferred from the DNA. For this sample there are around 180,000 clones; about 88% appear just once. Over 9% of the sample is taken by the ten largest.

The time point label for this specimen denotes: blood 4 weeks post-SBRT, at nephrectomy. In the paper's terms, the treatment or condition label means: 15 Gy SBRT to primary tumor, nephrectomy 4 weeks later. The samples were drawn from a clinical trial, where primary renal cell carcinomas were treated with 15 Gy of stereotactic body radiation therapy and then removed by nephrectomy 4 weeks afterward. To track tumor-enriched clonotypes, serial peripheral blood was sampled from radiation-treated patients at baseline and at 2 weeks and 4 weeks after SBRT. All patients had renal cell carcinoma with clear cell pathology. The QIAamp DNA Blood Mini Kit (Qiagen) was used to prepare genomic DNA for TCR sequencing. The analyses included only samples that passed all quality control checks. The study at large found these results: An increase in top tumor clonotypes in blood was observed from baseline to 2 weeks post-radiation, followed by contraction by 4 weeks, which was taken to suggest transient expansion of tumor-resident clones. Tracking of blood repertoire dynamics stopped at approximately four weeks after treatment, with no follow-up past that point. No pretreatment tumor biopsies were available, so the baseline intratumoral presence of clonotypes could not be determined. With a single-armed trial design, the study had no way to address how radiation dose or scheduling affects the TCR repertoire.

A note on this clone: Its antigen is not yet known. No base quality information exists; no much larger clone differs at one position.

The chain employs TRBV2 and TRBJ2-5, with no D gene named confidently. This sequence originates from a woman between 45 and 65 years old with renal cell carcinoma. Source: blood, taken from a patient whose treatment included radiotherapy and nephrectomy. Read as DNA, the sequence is TGTGCCAGCAGTTTACAGCAAGAGACCCAGTACTTC. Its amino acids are CASSLQQETQYF.